This TCR beta chain was documented in a study of early stage breast cancer tumors. Study overall: ER+/PR+/HER2- status applied to about 80% of the 16 invasive breast tumors. Each sample averaged around 9.5-fold read coverage.

The repertoire was sequenced with immunoSEQ multiplex PCR; TCRdb's copy has only in-frame clones and lacks some. The table includes tens of thousands of clones, around four fifths detected once. Study-wide results and caveats: Compared with adjacent normal breast tissue, tumors showed around 2.5-fold greater T cell density and higher clonality. Commonly generated sequences made up most enriched TCRB sequences shared between patients.

On this clone itself: Its antigen remains unidentified.

V lost 7 bases and J lost 5, with 17 bases in between. CDR1 is SEHNR, CDR2 FQNEAQ, per germline (reference sequence). The CDR3 covers 14 residues. The sample consisted of blood. This sequence was found in a person in their 40s with breast cancer. The gene calls are TRBV7-9 and TRBJ2-5, with D maybe TRBD2 (6 bases). The CDR3 DNA is TGTGCCAGCAACTTTGGGGCGGGGCGGGAGACCCAGTACTTC. Translated: CASNFGAGRETQYF.